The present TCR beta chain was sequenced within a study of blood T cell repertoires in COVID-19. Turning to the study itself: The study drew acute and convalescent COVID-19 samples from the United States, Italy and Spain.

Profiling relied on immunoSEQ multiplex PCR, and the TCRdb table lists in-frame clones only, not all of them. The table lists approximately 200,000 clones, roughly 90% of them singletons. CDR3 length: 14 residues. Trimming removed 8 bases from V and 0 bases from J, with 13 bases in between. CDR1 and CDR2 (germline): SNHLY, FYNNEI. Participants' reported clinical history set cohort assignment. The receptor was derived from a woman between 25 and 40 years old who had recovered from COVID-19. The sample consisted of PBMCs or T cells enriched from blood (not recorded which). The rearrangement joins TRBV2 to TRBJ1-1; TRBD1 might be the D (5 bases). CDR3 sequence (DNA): TGTGCCAGCCTTCATGCGGGGCTGAACACTGAAGCTTTCTTT. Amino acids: CASLHAGLNTEAFF.